The 23 T cell receptor beta chains given below trace back to one sample, sequenced in a study of identical twins. TCRdb ran MiXCR on the 5' RACE reads and lists one entry per CDR3 protein. The sample has about 100,000 distinct CDR3 sequences; about 6% are singletons. Sequencing used memory T cells sorted from blood. The receptors shown here come from a woman in her forties or fifties in good health.

The table lists this clonotype with many counts. The chain recombines TRBV19 with TRBJ2-3; no clear D. The CDR3 covers 13 residues. The germline CDR1 and CDR2 sequences are LNHDA and SQIVND (reference sequence). V was clipped by 5 bases and J by 3 bases, with 9 bases between them. CDR3 sequence reads: CASSPTRTDTQYF. CDR3 sequence (DNA): TGTGCCAGTAGTCCGACGAGGACAGATACGCAGTATTTT.

J is TRBJ2-1 and V is TRBV18; no clear D. V lost 3 bases to trimming and J lost 0 bases, with 15 bases between them. CDR1 is KGHSH, CDR2 LQKENI, per germline. This CDR3 contains 17 residues. The CDR3 here is CASSPKLDWSSYNEQFF. For the CDR3, the DNA is TGTGCCAGCTCACCGAAATTAGACTGGAGCTCCTACAATGAGCAGTTCTTC.

This clonotype appeared many times. The chain joins TRBV19 to TRBJ2-1, with unresolved D. The germline V gene has CDR1 LNHDA and CDR2 SQIVND (reference sequence). There are 14 residues in the CDR3. Trimming shortened V by 7 bases and J by 5 bases, and 15 bases separated the two germline ends. The CDR3 bases are TGTGCCAGTAACCCTGGTATAAGCAACAATGAGCAGTTCTTC. Amino acids: CASNPGISNNEQFF. Supplemented by reference TRBV19 and TRBJ2-1, the full variable domain reads DGGITQSPKYLFRKEGQNVTLSCEQNLNHDAMYWYRQDPGQGLRLIYYSQIVNDFQKGDIAEGYSVSREKKESFPLTVTSAQKNPTAFYLCASNPGISNNEQFFGPGTRLTVL.

In its sample, this clonotype was seen a few times. The chain links TRBV12-3 or TRBV12-4 to TRBJ2-7; a weak D match, TRBD2 (5 bases). CDR3 length equals 12 residues. Trimming shortened V by 5 bases and J by 4 bases, and 9 bases separated the two germline ends. The CDR3 is CASSHGLYEQYF. CDR3 bases: TGTGCCAGCAGTCATGGACTTTACGAGCAGTACTTC.

This clonotype was observed at least ten times. The chain couples TRBV4-1 to TRBJ1-2; TRBD1 matches at 7 bases. The V gene's germline CDR1 is MGHRA and CDR2 YSYEKL. This CDR3 comprises 13 residues. J lost 4 bases, V lost 3 bases, and 2 bases had no gene match. CDR3 residues: CASSQTGLYGYTF. CDR3 nucleotides: TGCGCCAGCAGCCAGACAGGGCTCTATGGCTACACCTTC.

This clonotype was found many times. The chain recombines TRBV5-5 with TRBJ2-7; a possible D gene is TRBD1 (6 bases). Trimming removed 2 bases from V and 4 bases from J, with 10 bases in between. This CDR3 is built from 13 residues. Germline V gene data show CDR1 as SGHKS and CDR2 as YYEKEE (reference sequence). Here the CDR3 DNA reads TGTGCCAGCAGCTTAACACAGGGATACGAGCAGTACGTC. Encoded protein: CASSLTQGYEQYV.

This clonotype showed up many times. The chain joins TRBV7-2 to TRBJ2-4; 9 nucleotides align to TRBD1. Per the germline V gene, CDR1 is SGHTA and CDR2 is FQGNSA. V gave up 1 base and J gave up 4 bases; unmatched junction bases: 20. The CDR3 consists of 21 residues. DNA of the CDR3: TGTGCCAGCAGCTTAGTCGCGCGGGACAGGGTGCCCGGTGAGGGGAAAAACATTCAGTACTTC. It translates to CASSLVARDRVPGEGKNIQYF. Using reference TRBV7-2 and TRBJ2-4 for the parts outside the CDR3, the full variable domain is GAGVSQSPSNKVTEKGKDVELRCDPISGHTALYWYRQSLGQGLEFLIYFQGNSAPDKSGLPSDRFSAERTGGSVSTLTIQRTQQEDSAVYLCASSLVARDRVPGEGKNIQYFGAGTRLSVL.

This clonotype was seen repeatedly, ten times or more. V usage is TRBV29-1 and J usage is TRBJ2-3; TRBD2 matches 11 bases. Germline V gene data show CDR1 as SQVTM and CDR2 as ANQGSEA. After removal of 4 bases from V and 2 bases from J, the junction contained 5 bases not matched to a gene. CDR3 size: 15 residues. The CDR3 DNA reads as TGCAGCGTTGCCCGACTAGCGGGATTCACAGATACGCAGTATTTT. This gives the protein CSVARLAGFTDTQYF.

This clonotype was counted between two and nine times. The chain is built from TRBV11-2 and TRBJ2-1; 12 nucleotides line up with TRBD2. The CDR3 is made up of 18 amino acids. Per germline, CDR1 SGHAT and CDR2 FQNNGV. V was pared by 1 base and J by 5 bases, with 9 bases of the junction left unmatched. This chain's CDR3 is CASSLAAASGRGNNEQFF. The CDR3 bases are TGTGCCAGCAGCTTAGCGGCGGCTAGCGGGAGGGGGAACAATGAGCAGTTCTTC.

Regarding this clonotype: Given a much more abundant clone one base away, this may be a read error. CDR3 protein: CVTSDLQLTDTQYF. CDR3 coding DNA: TGTGTCACCAGTGATTTGCAGTTGACAGATACGCAGTATTTT. The chain recombines TRBV24-1 with TRBJ2-3; D gene ambiguous. The V gene's germline CDR1 is KGHDR and CDR2 SFDVKD. The CDR3 length is 14 residues.

This clonotype was seen repeatedly, ten times or more. The rearrangement uses TRBV29-1 and TRBJ2-7; unclear D gene. CDR3 length equals 12 residues. The ends were cut back, 7 bases at V and 3 bases at J, with 13 bases in the middle. Germline-derived CDR1 and CDR2 are SQVTM and ANQGSEA. The CDR3 loop reads CSGATDNYEQYF. The CDR3 bases are TGCAGCGGCGCGACGGATAACTACGAGCAGTACTTC.

This clonotype was seen at least ten times. The chain combines TRBV29-1 with TRBJ2-1; D uncertain. Looked up from germline, CDR1 is SQVTM and CDR2 is ANQGSEA. V shed 6 bases and J shed 3 bases, with 6 bases lying between them. The CDR3 sequence is 11 residues long. CDR3 sequence: CSVENYNEQFF. The CDR3, as DNA: TGCAGCGTGGAGAACTACAATGAGCAGTTCTTC.

The chain is built from TRBV5-1 and TRBJ2-3, with D unclear. Germline V gives CDR1 SGHRS, CDR2 YFSETQ. The CDR3 loop spans 15 amino acids. V shed 0 bases and J shed 3 bases, with 11 bases lying between them. The CDR3 DNA reads TGCGCCAGCAGCTTGGTACCCGGTGGTACAGATACGCAGTATTTT. As protein: CASSLVPGGTDTQYF.

This clonotype was detected many times. This sequence joins TRBV5-1 and TRBJ2-3; the D is unclear. CDR1 and CDR2 from the germline V gene are SGHRS and YFSETQ. V was trimmed by 5 bases and J by 6 bases, leaving 13 bases between them. The CDR3 extends over 13 amino acids. This CDR3 reads CASSLGRSDTQYF. CDR3 DNA sequence: TGCGCCAGCAGTCTGGGCAGGAGCGATACGCAGTATTTT.

This chain connects TRBV6-2 or TRBV6-3 to TRBJ2-1; TRBD2 agrees at 10 bases. This CDR3 has 15 residues. Trimming cost V 6 bases and J 10 bases; bases outside gene matches: 12. Germline V gene sequence: CDR1 MNHEY, CDR2 SVGEGT. The CDR3 loop reads CASSRGLAGVGEQFF. The CDR3 bases are TGTGCCAGCAGCCGTGGGCTAGCGGGGGTGGGGGAGCAGTTCTTC.

V and J are TRBV20-1 and TRBJ2-7; D possibly corresponds to TRBD1 (6 bases). This CDR3 has 12 amino acids. Trimming took 2 bases from V and 5 from J, leaving 10 bases between them. The V gene's germline CDR1 is DFQATT and CDR2 SNEGSKA (reference sequence). CDR3 DNA sequence: TGCAGTGCTAGAAGAGGACAGAACGAGCAGTACTTC. Its protein product is CSARRGQNEQYF.

In its sample, this clonotype was seen a few times. This chain joins TRBV7-9 and TRBJ1-1; D is uncertain. V was trimmed by 5 bases and J by 4 bases, leaving 14 bases between them. Per germline, CDR1 SEHNR and CDR2 FQNEAQ (reference sequence). There are 14 residues in the CDR3. CDR3 sequence reads: CASSANFGGTEAFF. In nucleotides, the CDR3 is TGTGCCAGCAGCGCTAATTTTGGTGGCACTGAAGCTTTCTTT.

Many counts were recorded for this clonotype. V and J are TRBV29-1 and TRBJ2-5; D might be TRBD2 (6 bases). V lost 2 bases to trimming and J lost 5 bases, with 12 bases between them. Germline-derived CDR1 and CDR2 are SQVTM and ANQGSEA. The length of the CDR3 is 13 residues. CDR3 nucleotides: TGCAGCGTTGAATCTGGACTAACGGAGACCCAGTACTTC. It encodes CSVESGLTETQYF. The whole variable domain, filled in from reference TRBV29-1 and TRBJ2-5, reads SAVISQKPSRDICQRGTSLTIQCQVDSQVTMMFWYRQQPGQSLTLIATANQGSEATYESGFVIDKFPISRPNLTFSTLTVSNMSPEDSSIYLCSVESGLTETQYFGPGTRLLVL.

Many counts were recorded for this clonotype. The chain employs TRBV2 and TRBJ2-1; TRBD2 matches 12 bases. There are 16 residues in the CDR3. Germline V gene lookup returns CDR1 SNHLY and CDR2 FYNNEI. V gave up 1 base and J gave up 7 bases; unmatched junction bases: 5. The CDR3 DNA sequence: TGTGCCAGCAGTGAAGGAGGACTAGCGGGACGGAATGAGCAGTTCTTC. Amino acids: CASSEGGLAGRNEQFF.

The sample holds many counts of this clonotype. The chain uses TRBV29-1 and TRBJ2-1, with D tentatively TRBD2 (5 bases). The CDR3 is 11 amino acids. V lost 3 bases and J lost 5, with 5 bases in between. Germline CDR1 and CDR2: SQVTM and ANQGSEA. The DNA of the CDR3 is TGCAGCGTTGAGAGGGACAATGAGCAGTTCTTC. Translation: CSVERDNEQFF.

This clonotype came up many times. This chain links TRBV5-1 with TRBJ1-2; D unclear. V shed 0 bases and J shed 2 bases, with 5 bases lying between them. The CDR3 spans 13 residues. Germline loops: CDR1 SGHRS, CDR2 YFSETQ. The CDR3 nucleotides are TGCGCCAGCAGCTTGGACACGAACTATGGCTACACCTTC. The encoded protein is CASSLDTNYGYTF.

This chain uses TRBV24-1 with TRBJ2-1; 9 bases match TRBD2. V shed 10 bases and J 2 bases; nucleotides not matched to a gene: 2. The length of the CDR3 is 13 residues. Per germline, CDR1 KGHDR and CDR2 SFDVKD. This CDR3 reads CATSGRTYNEQFF. CDR3 DNA sequence: TGTGCCACAAGCGGGAGGACCTACAATGAGCAGTTCTTC.

This clonotype has only a few counts. The chain employs TRBV20-1 and TRBJ2-3, with TRBD1 identical over 8 bases. This CDR3 is 17 amino acids long. Trimming cost V 6 bases and J 4 bases; bases outside gene matches: 18. Germline V gives CDR1 DFQATT, CDR2 SNEGSKA (reference sequence). CDR3 in amino acids: CSAKDRGELGWADTQYF. As DNA, the CDR3 is TGCAGTGCCAAAGACAGGGGAGAGTTGGGATGGGCAGATACGCAGTATTTT.